This entry lists 32 T cell receptor beta chains sequenced from one sample in a study of cytomegalovirus exposure and HLA in healthy donors. The PCR used 60 Vbeta and 13 Jbeta primers. Clones were read by immunoSEQ multiplex PCR, and TCRdb kept only the in-frame ones, dropping some. The sample lists approximately 82,000 clones, about 9.4% occurring once. The sample consisted of PBMCs. These receptor sequences come from a man between 60 and 70 years old in good health and CMV-seropositive.

This clone was seen only a few times. V is TRBV6-1 and J is TRBJ2-3; possibly TRBD2 for D (6 bases). Trimming took 7 bases from V and 0 from J, leaving 14 bases between them. The CDR3 has 15 residues. Germline lookup yields CDR1 MNHNS and CDR2 SASEGT. The CDR3 DNA reads TGTGCCAGCACCTCGGAGGGTTTTAGCACAGATACGCAGTATTTT. This encodes CASTSEGFSTDTQYF.

The V call is TRBV15, the J call TRBJ1-2; tentatively, D is TRBD1 (6 bases). V lost 7 bases, J lost 8 bases, and 20 bases lay in between. The CDR3 loop spans 14 amino acids. The germline gives CDR1 LNHNV, CDR2 YYDKDF (reference sequence). This chain's CDR3 is CATTPRQGPQGYTF. CDR3 bases: TGTGCCACCACCCCCCGCCAGGGGCCCCAAGGCTACACCTTC.

This chain uses TRBV7-2 with TRBJ2-3, with 10 bases lining up with TRBD2. The germline CDR1 and CDR2 sequences are SGHTA and FQGNSA. The CDR3 consists of 16 residues. V shed 4 bases, J shed 1 base, and the junction held 5 bases outside the gene matches. The CDR3 DNA reads as TGTGCCAGCAGCTCAAAGCGGGGGGGTGGCACAGATACGCAGTATTTT. Translating it yields CASSSKRGGGTDTQYF.

This clone appeared a few times. V gene TRBV29-1 combines with J gene TRBJ2-3; TRBD2 matches at 7 bases. The CDR3 has 13 residues. The trim removed 6 bases at V and 2 bases at J, leaving 5 bases unmatched. Germline CDR1 reads SQVTM; CDR2 reads ANQGSEA. Here the CDR3 DNA reads TGCAGCGTGGGGGGAGGGGACACAGATACGCAGTATTTT. Its protein product is CSVGGGDTDTQYF.

The CDR3 loop reads CASSPPGQILYGYTF. The DNA of the CDR3 is TGTGCCAGCAGCCCCCCCGGACAGATTCTCTATGGCTACACCTTC. The J gene is TRBJ1-2, the V gene TRBV5-8, with D perhaps TRBD1 (6 bases). Germline V CDR1 and CDR2: SGHTS, YDEGEE. The CDR3 loop spans 15 amino acids. V shed 4 bases and J shed 4 bases, with 17 bases lying between them.

The chain uses TRBV6-6 and TRBJ1-1; D is possibly TRBD1 (5 bases). CDR1 is MNHNY and CDR2 is SVGAGI in the germline V gene (reference sequence). There are 11 residues in the CDR3. Trimming removed 7 bases from V and 5 bases from J, with 8 bases in between. The CDR3 protein is CASNRGTEAFF. CDR3 nucleotide sequence: TGTGCCAGCAACCGGGGGACTGAAGCTTTCTTT.

The rearrangement joins TRBV14 to TRBJ2-7; 11 nucleotides agree with TRBD2. The germline V gene encodes CDR1 SGHDN and CDR2 FVKESK. Losses at the gene ends were 9 bases for V and 0 bases for J; bases not matched to a gene: 10. This CDR3 is 16 amino acids long. The CDR3 sequence: CARPLTSGVHSYEQYF. CDR3 nucleotide sequence: TGTGCCAGGCCTTTGACTAGCGGGGTTCACTCCTACGAGCAGTACTTC.

The rearrangement uses TRBV27 and TRBJ2-3; 11 bases match TRBD2. V gave up 5 bases and J gave up 5 bases; unmatched junction bases: 3. Germline V lookup: CDR1 MNHEY, CDR2 SMNVEV (reference sequence). This CDR3 has 14 residues. CDR3 bases: TGTGCCAGCAGTCGACTAGCGGGAAGAGATACGCAGTATTTT. Translated: CASSRLAGRDTQYF.

This sequence joins TRBV27 and TRBJ2-7; 10 bases map to TRBD1. This CDR3 is 15 amino acids long. V gave up 1 base and J gave up 5 bases; unmatched junction bases: 5. CDR1 is MNHEY, CDR2 SMNVEV, per germline (reference sequence). CDR3 region: CASSLYGTGAHEQYV. In DNA form, the CDR3 reads TGTGCCAGCAGTTTATACGGGACAGGGGCCCACGAGCAGTACGTC.

This clone was observed a handful of times. The CDR3 DNA is TGTGCCAGCCTATCCCCCGGCGACGTGGAGGACTATGGCTACACCTTC. Translated: CASLSPGDVEDYGYTF. V is TRBV6-9 and J is TRBJ1-2; D not certain. Germline V lookup: CDR1 MNHGY, CDR2 SVAAGI. V was trimmed by 8 bases and J by 3 bases, leaving 22 bases between them. The CDR3 extends over 16 amino acids.

Of note for this clone: A read error may account for a junction end that differs from germline. The V call is TRBV6-1, the J call TRBJ1-2; tentative D call: TRBD1 (5 bases). The CDR3 is 13 residues long. Germline V lookup: CDR1 MNHNS, CDR2 SASEGT. CDR3 amino acids: CASTNPLGGWVIF. The CDR3 bases are TGTGCCAGCACTAACCCTCTCGGGGGGTGGGTGATCTTC.

This clone showed up just a few times. The chain carries TRBV15 and TRBJ1-1, with 9 bases lining up with TRBD1. Germline-derived CDR1 and CDR2 are LNHNV and YYDKDF (reference sequence). The J segment lost 1 base and the V segment lost 3 bases, leaving 3 bases of the junction unmatched. CDR3 length equals 15 residues. CDR3 DNA sequence: TGTGCCACCAGCAGGCCGGGACAGGGGAACACTGAAGCTTTCTTT. Translating gives CATSRPGQGNTEAFF.

This clone turned up a few times. The chain couples TRBV7-8 to TRBJ2-5; D ambiguous. Germline V CDR1 and CDR2: SGHVS, FQNEAQ. The V end lost 4 bases, the J end lost 5 bases, and 11 bases lay between the germline ends. CDR3 length equals 13 residues. CDR3 sequence: CASSSQPRETQYF. CDR3 DNA sequence: TGTGCCAGCAGCTCACAACCCAGGGAGACCCAGTACTTC.

CDR3 DNA: TGCGCCAGCAGCCAATGGGTAGGCGGGGGAGAGACGAGCACCGGGGAGCTGTTTTTT. Translation gives CASSQWVGGGETSTGELFF. The rearrangement links TRBV4-1 to TRBJ2-2, with TRBD2 identical over 7 bases. J lost 4 bases, V lost 2 bases, and 16 bases had no gene match. The germline gives CDR1 MGHRA, CDR2 YSYEKL. This CDR3 region has 19 residues.

The chain has TRBV9 and TRBJ2-3, with TRBD1 matching over 12 bases. The junction had 4 bases not matched to a gene; V was cut back by 2 bases and J by 6 bases. Germline V CDR1 and CDR2: SGDLS, YYNGEE. The length of the CDR3 is 15 residues. DNA for the CDR3: TGTGCCAGCAGCGTTCGGGACAGGGGGCGCGATACGCAGTATTTT. Its translation: CASSVRDRGRDTQYF.

The chain links TRBV30 to TRBJ1-5; D remains unclear. Per the germline V gene, CDR1 is GTSNPN and CDR2 is SVGIG (reference sequence). This CDR3 comprises 13 residues. The V end lost 1 base, the J end lost 6 bases, and 10 bases lay between the germline ends. CDR3 bases: TGTGCCTGGAGTGGGGCAGACACTCAGCCCCAGCATTTT. Translation gives CAWSGADTQPQHF.

This clone was counted only a few times. The chain combines TRBV6-5 with TRBJ2-1, with a possible D match to TRBD2 (6 bases). The length of the CDR3 is 15 residues. The germline V gene encodes CDR1 MNHEY and CDR2 SVGAGI. V gave up 7 bases and J gave up 5 bases, with 18 bases separating them. The DNA of the CDR3 is TGTGCCAGCACTTTGGGACTTCCTGGCAACAATGAGCAGTTCTTC. This encodes CASTLGLPGNNEQFF.

This clone appeared a few times. V and J are TRBV6-5 and TRBJ2-3; 8 positions agree with TRBD2. The CDR3 spans 15 residues. J gave up 4 bases and V 2 bases, and 5 bases lay outside the gene matches. Germline values: CDR1 MNHEY, CDR2 SVGAGI. The CDR3 is CASSYRGGGPDTQYF. For the CDR3, the DNA is TGTGCCAGCAGTTACCGGGGGGGCGGACCAGATACGCAGTATTTT.

This clone came up many times. The CDR3 region is CASRLSGDANTGELFF. CDR3 nucleotide sequence: TGTGCCAGTAGACTTAGCGGGGACGCGAACACCGGGGAGCTGTTTTTT. The V and J genes are TRBV19 and TRBJ2-2; TRBD2 matches 8 bases. Germline assignment: CDR1 LNHDA and CDR2 SQIVND (reference sequence). The CDR3 loop spans 16 amino acids. The ends lost 6 bases at V and 0 bases at J; junction bases unmatched: 6. Full variable domain (missing parts from reference TRBV19 and TRBJ2-2): DGGITQSPKYLFRKEGQNVTLSCEQNLNHDAMYWYRQDPGQGLRLIYYSQIVNDFQKGDIAEGYSVSREKKESFPLTVTSAQKNPTAFYLCASRLSGDANTGELFFGEGSRLTVL.

This clone was counted between two and nine times. J is TRBJ2-7 and V is TRBV27; 9 positions match TRBD1. This CDR3 region has 15 residues. Unmatched junction bases numbered 9, after V lost 6 bases and J lost 3 bases. Germline CDR1 is MNHEY and CDR2 is SMNVEV (reference sequence). CDR3 residues: CASSAQGQGNYEQYF. The CDR3 coding sequence is TGTGCCAGCAGCGCCCAGGGACAGGGAAACTACGAGCAGTACTTC.

The chain links TRBV6-1 to TRBJ2-7; 10 bases are a match to TRBD1. Germline V gene lookup returns CDR1 MNHNS and CDR2 SASEGT. The V gene end was trimmed by 4 bases and the J gene end by 6 bases; junction bases not matched to a gene: 21. The length of the CDR3 is 19 residues. CDR3 nucleotide sequence: TGTGCCAGCAGTGCCACAGCGGGACAGGGGATAACTATGGGCTCCGAGCAGTACTTC. Protein product: CASSATAGQGITMGSEQYF.

This clone has more than one count but fewer than ten. The CDR3, as DNA: TGTGCCAGCAGCTCGTCAGACAGGGCGGGGACTGAAGCTTTCTTT. It translates to CASSSSDRAGTEAFF. The V call is TRBV13, the J call TRBJ1-1, with 7 bases aligning to TRBD1. J gave up 5 bases and V 4 bases, and 10 bases lay outside the gene matches. The CDR3 is 15 amino acids. CDR1 is PRHDT and CDR2 is FYEKMQ in the germline V gene (reference sequence).

J is TRBJ2-2 and V is TRBV4-1; 9 bases match TRBD2. The CDR3 contains 16 residues. With 6 bases clipped from V and 5 bases from J, the junction kept 10 bases outside the gene matches. Germline V gives CDR1 MGHRA, CDR2 YSYEKL. CDR3 loop: CASRGSARGGTGELFF. For the CDR3, the DNA is TGCGCCAGCAGAGGGTCAGCGCGGGGGGGGACCGGGGAGCTGTTTTTT.

The V gene is TRBV2, the J gene TRBJ1-2, with a tentative D call TRBD1 (6 bases). V gave up 9 bases and J gave up 5 bases, with 13 bases separating them. The germline V gene has CDR1 SNHLY and CDR2 FYNNEI. The CDR3 extends over 12 amino acids. The CDR3 spells CARQGTGYGYTF. The CDR3 DNA sequence: TGTGCCAGACAAGGAACAGGGTATGGCTACACCTTC.

The genes are TRBV28 and TRBJ1-5; D not certain. V was trimmed by 4 bases and J by 4 bases, leaving 11 bases between them. Germline-derived CDR1 and CDR2 are MDHEN and SYDVKM. There are 14 residues in the CDR3. For the CDR3, the DNA is TGTGCCAGCAGTTCGACTCGAAAGAATCAGCCCCAGCATTTT. It yields the protein CASSSTRKNQPQHF.

The chain joins TRBV6-5 to TRBJ1-2; 7 bases are shared with TRBD1. This CDR3 has 15 residues. The trim removed 6 bases at V and 0 bases at J, leaving 7 bases unmatched. From germline, CDR1 is MNHEY and CDR2 SVGAGI. CDR3 amino acids: CASRLGTVANYGYTF. The CDR3 DNA sequence: TGTGCCAGCAGACTTGGGACAGTTGCTAACTATGGCTACACCTTC.

This clone was seen more than once but under ten times. The chain is built from TRBV25-1 and TRBJ2-7; possibly TRBD1 for D (5 bases). CDR3 length: 13 amino acids. Germline-derived CDR1 and CDR2 are MGHDK and SYGVNS. Trimming cost V 4 bases and J 5 bases, with 12 bases left between them. CDR3: CASSVQGLNEQYF. CDR3 in DNA: TGTGCCAGCAGTGTGCAGGGCCTTAACGAGCAGTACTTC.

This clone was detected only a few times. The chain uses TRBV5-1 and TRBJ2-3, with D possibly matching TRBD2 (5 bases). The CDR3 is 14 amino acids. Germline V gene lookup returns CDR1 SGHRS and CDR2 YFSETQ. V was trimmed by 4 bases and J by 4 bases, leaving 13 bases between them. The CDR3 DNA reads as TGCGCCAGCAGCCCCTTCGGGAACGCAGATACGCAGTATTTT. This encodes CASSPFGNADTQYF.

V and J are TRBV29-1 and TRBJ2-1; 11 nucleotides align to TRBD2. Unmatched junction bases numbered 12, after V lost 7 bases and J lost 10 bases. This CDR3 contains 14 residues. Germline lookup yields CDR1 SQVTM and CDR2 ANQGSEA. The CDR3 nucleotides read TGCAGCGGTCGACTAGCGGGGTCCCTAAAGGAGCAGTTCTTC. As protein: CSGRLAGSLKEQFF.

The chain combines TRBV6-1 with TRBJ1-5; D may be TRBD1 (6 bases). The CDR3 has 15 residues. Germline V gives CDR1 MNHNS, CDR2 SASEGT. With 8 bases removed from V and 4 bases from J, the gap between germline ends came to 18 bases. DNA of the CDR3: TGTGCCAGCGAGGGAGGGGGGCCGAGGAATCAGCCCCAGCATTTT. Its protein is CASEGGGPRNQPQHF.

This chain connects TRBV11-2 to TRBJ1-1; maybe TRBD1 (5 bases). The V gene lost 3 bases and the J gene lost 6 bases, with 11 bases spanning the gap. The V gene's germline CDR1 is SGHAT and CDR2 FQNNGV. CDR3 size: 13 residues. The CDR3 sequence is CASSLTQGPEAFF. The CDR3 DNA sequence: TGTGCCAGCAGCTTGACCCAGGGCCCTGAAGCTTTCTTT.

The genes are TRBV13 and TRBJ2-7, with 7 nucleotides matching TRBD1. With V trimmed by 6 bases and J by 3 bases, 17 bases remained unmatched. The CDR3 loop spans 17 amino acids. Per the germline V gene, CDR1 is PRHDT and CDR2 is FYEKMQ (reference sequence). The DNA of the CDR3 is TGTGCCAGCAGTGAATTTAGCACCCCCGGGACAGACTACGAGCAGTACTTC. Translating it yields CASSEFSTPGTDYEQYF.